This T cell receptor (beta chain) stems from a study of T-cell reconstitution after alpha-beta-depleted transplantation in children. A TCRbeta library incorporating unique molecular identifiers was prepared. TCRdb independently ran MiXCR on the PCR reads; one entry per CDR3 protein. The data contain around 400,000 distinct CDR3 sequences, roughly 22% of them singletons. V lost 5 bases, J lost 7 bases, and 7 bases stayed unmatched. The V gene's germline CDR1 is DFQATT and CDR2 SNEGSKA (reference sequence). The CDR3 is 14 residues long. V is TRBV20-1 and J is TRBJ2-1, with TRBD2 identical over 11 bases. The TCR originated in a human donor who donated a stem cell graft to a child with acute myeloid leukemia. Here the sequenced sample was PBMCs from the stem cell graft donor, taken from the stem cell graft. CDR3: CSAPLAGGRNEQFF. In DNA form, the CDR3 reads TGCAGTGCTCCCCTAGCGGGAGGACGTAATGAGCAGTTCTTC.